This T cell receptor beta chain was found in a study of blood T cells in healthy people across ages. Sample-barcoded 5' priming and a J-beta primer mix drove a second PCR of roughly 6 to 12 cycles. A template-switch adaptor that had 12 random nucleotides put a tag on each cDNA molecule. TCRdb re-called the 5' RACE reads through MiXCR, storing one row per CDR3 protein. The repertoire has 950,000 to 1,200,000 distinct CDR3 sequences, 35% to 40% of them found once; the top ten carry over 10%. Study-wide results and limits: Older age went with lower TCR beta diversity per million T cells, in a roughly linear way. Naive CD4+ cells and diversity were both higher in long-lived donors than in aged donors.

V was pared by 2 bases and J by 3 bases, with 10 bases between. CDR3 length: 15 residues. Germline CDR1 is KGHSH and CDR2 is LQKENI. Note on this clonotype: Its antigen is undetermined.

Every donor provided roughly 9.1 milliliters of peripheral blood. Sequencing input: blood. The chain couples TRBV18 to TRBJ2-2; D is possibly TRBD1 or TRBD2 (6 bases each). The TCR was taken from a man aged 18 to 35 in good health. For the CDR3, the DNA is TGTGCCAGCTCACCATCAGGGGACTACACCGGGGAGCTGTTTTTT. Translating it yields CASSPSGDYTGELFF.